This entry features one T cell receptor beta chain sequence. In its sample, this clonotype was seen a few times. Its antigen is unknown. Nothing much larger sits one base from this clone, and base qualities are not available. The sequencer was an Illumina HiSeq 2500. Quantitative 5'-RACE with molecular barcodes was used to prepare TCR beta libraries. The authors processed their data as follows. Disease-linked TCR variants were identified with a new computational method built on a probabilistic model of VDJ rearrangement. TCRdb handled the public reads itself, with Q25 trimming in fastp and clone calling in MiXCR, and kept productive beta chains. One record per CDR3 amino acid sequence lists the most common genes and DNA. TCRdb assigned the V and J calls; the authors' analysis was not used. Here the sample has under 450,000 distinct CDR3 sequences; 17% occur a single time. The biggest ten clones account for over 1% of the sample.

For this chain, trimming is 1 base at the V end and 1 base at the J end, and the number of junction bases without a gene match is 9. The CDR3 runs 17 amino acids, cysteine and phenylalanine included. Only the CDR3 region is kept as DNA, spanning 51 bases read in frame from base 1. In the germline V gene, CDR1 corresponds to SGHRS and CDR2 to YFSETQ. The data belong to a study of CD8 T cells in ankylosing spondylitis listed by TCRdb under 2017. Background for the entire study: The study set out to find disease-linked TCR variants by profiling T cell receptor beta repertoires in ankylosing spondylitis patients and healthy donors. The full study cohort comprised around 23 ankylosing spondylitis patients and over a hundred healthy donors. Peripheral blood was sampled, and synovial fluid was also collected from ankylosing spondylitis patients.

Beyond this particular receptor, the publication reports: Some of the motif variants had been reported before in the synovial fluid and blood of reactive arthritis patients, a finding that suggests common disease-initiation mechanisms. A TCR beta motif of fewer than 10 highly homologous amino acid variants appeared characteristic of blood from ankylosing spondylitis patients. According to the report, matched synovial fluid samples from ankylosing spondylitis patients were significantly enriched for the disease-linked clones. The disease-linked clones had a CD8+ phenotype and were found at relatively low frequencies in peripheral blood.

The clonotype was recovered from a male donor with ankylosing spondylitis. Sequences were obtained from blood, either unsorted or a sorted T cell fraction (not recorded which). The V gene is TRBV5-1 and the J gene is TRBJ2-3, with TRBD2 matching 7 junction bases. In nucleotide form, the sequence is TGCGCCAGCAGCTTGCGATCGGCTAGCGGAGGCACAGATACGCAGTATTTT. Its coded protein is CASSLRSASGGTDTQYF.